This T cell receptor beta chain was profiled in a study of T cells in women clearing cervical HPV infection. Looking at the study overall: Cases: HPV16-related CIN3 or worse on histology, 2 invasive cancers. Findings and limits, study-wide: Richness differences could reflect unmeasured T-cell content per sample.

Average input was 1200 ng genomic DNA for immunoSEQ TCR beta CDR3 amplification. Sequencing was performed with immunoSEQ multiplex PCR; in TCRdb, only in-frame clones are kept and a portion is missing. The sample totals tens of thousands of clones. As concerns this clone: Its antigen is not identified.

What was sequenced was blood buffy coat. The source is a woman between 18 and 75 years old with a cervical HPV16 infection that either progressed to CIN3+ or cleared (not recorded which).

The covered CDR3 bases are TGCAGTGCTCGCCTAGCGCCAGCAGCAGATACG. It encodes CSARLAPAADT. The full CDR3 protein reads CSARLAPAADTQYF. This chain joins TRBV20-1 and TRBJ2-3; a possible D gene is TRBD2 (6 bases). Read data end 3 residues before the CDR3 end; the end is taken from the germline J gene. V gave up 5 bases and J gave up 4 bases, with 16 bases separating them. Germline V gene data show CDR1 as DFQATT and CDR2 as SNEGSKA (reference sequence). The CDR3 spans 14 residues.